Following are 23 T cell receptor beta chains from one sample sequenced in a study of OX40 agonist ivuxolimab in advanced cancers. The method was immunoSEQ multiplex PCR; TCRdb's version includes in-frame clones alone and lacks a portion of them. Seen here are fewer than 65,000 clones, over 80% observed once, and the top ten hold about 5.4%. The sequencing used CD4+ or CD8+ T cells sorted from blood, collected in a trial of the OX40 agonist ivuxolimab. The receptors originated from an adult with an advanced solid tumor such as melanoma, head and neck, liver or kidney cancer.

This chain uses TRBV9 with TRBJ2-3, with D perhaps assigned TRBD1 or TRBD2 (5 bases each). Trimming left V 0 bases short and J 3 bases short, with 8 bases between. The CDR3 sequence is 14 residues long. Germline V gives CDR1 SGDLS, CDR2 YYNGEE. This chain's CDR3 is CASSVDEGTDTQYF. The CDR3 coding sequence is TGTGCCAGCAGCGTAGACGAGGGGACAGATACGCAGTATTTT.

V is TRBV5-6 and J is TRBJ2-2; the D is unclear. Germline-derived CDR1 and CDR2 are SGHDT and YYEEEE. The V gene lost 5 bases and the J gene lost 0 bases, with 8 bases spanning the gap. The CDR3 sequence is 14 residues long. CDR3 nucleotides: TGTGCCAGCAGGGGTTTCACGAACACCGGGGAGCTGTTTTTT. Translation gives CASRGFTNTGELFF. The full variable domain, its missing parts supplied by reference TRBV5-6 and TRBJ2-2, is DAGVTQSPTHLIKTRGQQVTLRCSPKSGHDTVSWYQQALGQGPQFIFQYYEEEERQRGNFPDRFSGHQFPNYSSELNVNALLLGDSALYLCASRGFTNTGELFFGEGSRLTVL.

CDR3 DNA sequence: TGTGCCAGCAGCTTTGTTCAAGTGCCATACTCTGGAAACACCATATATTTT. Translated, it gives CASSFVQVPYSGNTIYF. The chain links TRBV7-2 to TRBJ1-3; D ambiguous. V was cut by 3 bases and J by 0 bases, with 15 bases left in between. CDR1 and CDR2 from the germline V gene are SGHTA and FQGNSA. The CDR3 sequence is 17 residues long.

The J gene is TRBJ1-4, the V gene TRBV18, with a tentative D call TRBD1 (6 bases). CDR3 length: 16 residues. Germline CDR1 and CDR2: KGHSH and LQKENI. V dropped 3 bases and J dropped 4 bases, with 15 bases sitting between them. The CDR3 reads CASSPPGQHNNEKLFF. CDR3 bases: TGTGCCAGCTCACCCCCAGGACAGCACAATAATGAAAAACTGTTTTTT.

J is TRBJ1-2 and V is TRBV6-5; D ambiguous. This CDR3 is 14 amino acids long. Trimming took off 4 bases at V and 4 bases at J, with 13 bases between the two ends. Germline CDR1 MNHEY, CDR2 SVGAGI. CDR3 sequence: CASSFETIPYGYTF. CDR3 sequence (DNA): TGTGCCAGCAGTTTTGAGACCATTCCCTATGGCTACACCTTC.

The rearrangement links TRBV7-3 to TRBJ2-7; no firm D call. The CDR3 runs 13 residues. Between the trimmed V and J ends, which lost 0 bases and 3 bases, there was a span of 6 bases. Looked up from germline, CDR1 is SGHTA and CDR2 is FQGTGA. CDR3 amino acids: CASSLTFGYEQYF. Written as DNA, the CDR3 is TGTGCCAGCAGCTTAACGTTTGGCTACGAGCAGTACTTC.

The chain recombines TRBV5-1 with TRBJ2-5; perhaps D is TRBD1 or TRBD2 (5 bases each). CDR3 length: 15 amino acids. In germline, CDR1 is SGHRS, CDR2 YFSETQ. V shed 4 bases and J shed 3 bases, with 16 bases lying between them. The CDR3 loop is CASSIAQGAEETQYF. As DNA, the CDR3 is TGCGCCAGCAGCATCGCCCAGGGAGCAGAAGAGACCCAGTACTTC.

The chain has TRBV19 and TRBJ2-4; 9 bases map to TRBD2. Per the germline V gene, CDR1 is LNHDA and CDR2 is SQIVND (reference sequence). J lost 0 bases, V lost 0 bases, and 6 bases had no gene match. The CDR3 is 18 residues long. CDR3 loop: CASSIESSGIGAKNIQYF. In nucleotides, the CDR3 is TGTGCCAGTAGTATAGAGTCTAGCGGGATTGGAGCCAAAAACATTCAGTACTTC.

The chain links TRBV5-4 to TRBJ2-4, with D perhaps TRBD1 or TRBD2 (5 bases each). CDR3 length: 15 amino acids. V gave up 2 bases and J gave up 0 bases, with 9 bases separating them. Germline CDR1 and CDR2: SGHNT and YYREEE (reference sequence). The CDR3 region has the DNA TGTGCCAGCAGCTTAGAGGGGTCAGCCAAAAACATTCAGTACTTC. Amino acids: CASSLEGSAKNIQYF.

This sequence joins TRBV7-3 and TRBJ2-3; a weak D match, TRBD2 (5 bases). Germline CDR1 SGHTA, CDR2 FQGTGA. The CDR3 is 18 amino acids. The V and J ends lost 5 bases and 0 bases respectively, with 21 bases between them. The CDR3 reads CASSPVGSGRGSTDTQYF. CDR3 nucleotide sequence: TGTGCCAGCAGCCCAGTCGGATCCGGTCGGGGAAGCACAGATACGCAGTATTTT. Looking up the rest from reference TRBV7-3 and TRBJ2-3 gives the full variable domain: GAGVSQTPSNKVTEKGKYVELRCDPISGHTALYWYRQSLGQGPEFLIYFQGTGAADDSGLPNDRFFAVRPEGSVSTLKIQRTERGDSAVYLCASSPVGSGRGSTDTQYFGPGTRLTVL.

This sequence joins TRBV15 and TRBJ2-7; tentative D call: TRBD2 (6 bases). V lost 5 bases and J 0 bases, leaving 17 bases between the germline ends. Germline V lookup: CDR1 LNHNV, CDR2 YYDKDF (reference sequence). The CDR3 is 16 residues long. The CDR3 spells CATSPRGWRSSYEQYF. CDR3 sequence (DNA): TGTGCCACCAGCCCTCGGGGGTGGAGATCCTCCTACGAGCAGTACTTC. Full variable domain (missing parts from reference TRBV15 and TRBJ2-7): DAMVIQNPRYQVTQFGKPVTLSCSQTLNHNVMYWYQQKSSQAPKLLFHYYDKDFNNEADTPDNFQSRRPNTSFCFLDIRSPGLGDTAMYLCATSPRGWRSSYEQYFGPGTRLTVT.

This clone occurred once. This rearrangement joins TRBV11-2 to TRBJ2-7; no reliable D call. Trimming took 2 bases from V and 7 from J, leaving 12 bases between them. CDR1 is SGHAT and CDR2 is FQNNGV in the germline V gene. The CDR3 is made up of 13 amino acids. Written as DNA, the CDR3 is TGTGCCAGCAGCTTATCCCCCAGGCTAGAGCAGTACTTC. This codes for CASSLSPRLEQYF.

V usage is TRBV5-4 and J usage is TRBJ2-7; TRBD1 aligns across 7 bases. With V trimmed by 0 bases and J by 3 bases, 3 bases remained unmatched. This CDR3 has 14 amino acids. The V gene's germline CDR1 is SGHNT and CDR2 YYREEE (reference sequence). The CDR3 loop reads CASSLAGQHYEQYF. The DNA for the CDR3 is TGTGCCAGCAGCTTGGCGGGACAGCACTACGAGCAGTACTTC.

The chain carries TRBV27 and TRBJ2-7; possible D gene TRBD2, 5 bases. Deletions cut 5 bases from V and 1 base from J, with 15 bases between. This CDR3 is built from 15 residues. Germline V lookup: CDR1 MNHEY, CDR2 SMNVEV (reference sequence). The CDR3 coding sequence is TGTGCCAGCAGTCCTCGGCGGGCGGTTTCCTACGAGCAGTACTTC. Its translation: CASSPRRAVSYEQYF.

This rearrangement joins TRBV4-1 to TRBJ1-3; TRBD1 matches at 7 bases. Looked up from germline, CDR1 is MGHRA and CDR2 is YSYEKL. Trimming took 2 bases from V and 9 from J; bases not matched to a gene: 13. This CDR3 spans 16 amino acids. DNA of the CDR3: TGCGCCAGCAGCCAATTAAGTCTGAACAGGGGCCTCACCATATATTTT. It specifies CASSQLSLNRGLTIYF.

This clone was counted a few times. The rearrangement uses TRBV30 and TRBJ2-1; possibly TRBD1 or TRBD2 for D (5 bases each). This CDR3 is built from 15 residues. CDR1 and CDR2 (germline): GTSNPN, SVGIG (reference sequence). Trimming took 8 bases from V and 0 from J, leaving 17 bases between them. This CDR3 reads CAGHRTLVSYNEQFF. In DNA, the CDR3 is TGTGCCGGCCACAGGACTCTGGTCTCCTACAATGAGCAGTTCTTC.

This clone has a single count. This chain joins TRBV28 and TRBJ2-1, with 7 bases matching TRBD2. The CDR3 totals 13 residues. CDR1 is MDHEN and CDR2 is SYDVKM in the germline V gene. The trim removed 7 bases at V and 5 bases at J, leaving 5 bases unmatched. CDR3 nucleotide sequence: TGTGCCAGCATACCGGGAGGAGACAATGAGCAGTTCTTC. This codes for CASIPGGDNEQFF.

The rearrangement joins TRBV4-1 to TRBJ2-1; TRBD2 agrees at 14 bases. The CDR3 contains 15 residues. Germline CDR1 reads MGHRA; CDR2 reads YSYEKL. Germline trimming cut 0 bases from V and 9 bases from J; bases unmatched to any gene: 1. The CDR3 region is CASSQETSGRGEQFF. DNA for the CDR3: TGCGCCAGCAGCCAAGAGACTAGCGGGAGGGGTGAGCAGTTCTTC.

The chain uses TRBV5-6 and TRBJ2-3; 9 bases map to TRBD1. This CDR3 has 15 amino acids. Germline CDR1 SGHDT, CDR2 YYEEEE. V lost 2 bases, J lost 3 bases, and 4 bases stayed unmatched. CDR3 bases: TGTGCCAGCAGCTTATGGGACAGGGTGACAGATACGCAGTATTTT. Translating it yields CASSLWDRVTDTQYF. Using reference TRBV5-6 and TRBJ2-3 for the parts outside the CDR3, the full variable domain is DAGVTQSPTHLIKTRGQQVTLRCSPKSGHDTVSWYQQALGQGPQFIFQYYEEEERQRGNFPDRFSGHQFPNYSSELNVNALLLGDSALYLCASSLWDRVTDTQYFGPGTRLTVL.

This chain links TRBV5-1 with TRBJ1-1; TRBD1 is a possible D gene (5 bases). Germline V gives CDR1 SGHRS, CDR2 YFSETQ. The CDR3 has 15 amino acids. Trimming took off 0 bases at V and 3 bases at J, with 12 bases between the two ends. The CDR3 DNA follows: TGCGCCAGCAGCTTGGTAGTGGGGCGAGACACTGAAGCTTTCTTT. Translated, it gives CASSLVVGRDTEAFF.

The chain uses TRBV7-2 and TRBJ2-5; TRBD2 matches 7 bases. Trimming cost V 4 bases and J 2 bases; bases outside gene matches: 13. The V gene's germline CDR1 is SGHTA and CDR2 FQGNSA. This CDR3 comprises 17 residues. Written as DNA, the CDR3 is TGTGCCAGCAGCTCAACTATAATCGGGGACTATCAAGAGACCCAGTACTTC. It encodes CASSSTIIGDYQETQYF.

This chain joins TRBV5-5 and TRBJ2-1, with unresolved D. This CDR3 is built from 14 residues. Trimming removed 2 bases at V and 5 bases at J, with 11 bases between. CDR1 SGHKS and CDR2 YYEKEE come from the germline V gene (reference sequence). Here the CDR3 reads CASSFSATNNEQFF. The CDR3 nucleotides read TGTGCCAGCAGCTTCAGCGCTACTAACAATGAGCAGTTCTTC. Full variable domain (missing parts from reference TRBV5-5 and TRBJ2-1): DAGVTQSPTHLIKTRGQQVTLRCSPISGHKSVSWYQQVLGQGPQFIFQYYEKEERGRGNFPDRFSARQFPNYSSELNVNALLLGDSALYLCASSFSATNNEQFFGPGTRLTVL.

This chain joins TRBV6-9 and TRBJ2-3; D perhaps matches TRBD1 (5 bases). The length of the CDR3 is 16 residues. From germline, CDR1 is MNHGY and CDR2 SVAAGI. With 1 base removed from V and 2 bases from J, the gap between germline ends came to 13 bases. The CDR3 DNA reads TGTGCCAGCAGTTATTTAGGGGCCTTTTCCACAGATACGCAGTATTTT. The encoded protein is CASSYLGAFSTDTQYF.